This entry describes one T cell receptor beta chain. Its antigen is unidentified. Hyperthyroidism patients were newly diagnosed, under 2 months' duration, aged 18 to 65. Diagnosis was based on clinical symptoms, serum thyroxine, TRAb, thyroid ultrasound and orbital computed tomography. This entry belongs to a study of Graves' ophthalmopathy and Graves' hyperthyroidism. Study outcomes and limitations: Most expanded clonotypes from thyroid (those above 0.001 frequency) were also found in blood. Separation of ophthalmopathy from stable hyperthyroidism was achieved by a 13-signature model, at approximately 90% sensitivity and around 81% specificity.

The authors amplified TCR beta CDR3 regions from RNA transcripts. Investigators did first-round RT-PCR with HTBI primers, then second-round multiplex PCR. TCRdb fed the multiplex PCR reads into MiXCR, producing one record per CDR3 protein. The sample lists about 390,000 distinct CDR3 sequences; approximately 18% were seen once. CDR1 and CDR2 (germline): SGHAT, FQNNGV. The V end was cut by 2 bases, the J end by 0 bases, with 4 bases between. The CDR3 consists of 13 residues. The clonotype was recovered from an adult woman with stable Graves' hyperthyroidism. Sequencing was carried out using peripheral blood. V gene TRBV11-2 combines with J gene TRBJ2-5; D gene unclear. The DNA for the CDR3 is TGTGCCAGCAGCTTAATTTACCAAGAGACCCAGTACTTC. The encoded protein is CASSLIYQETQYF.